One TCR beta chain is described in this entry. Its cognate antigen is unknown. V shed 5 bases and J 0 bases; nucleotides not matched to a gene: 2. CDR3 length equals 16 residues. CDR1 is SGHTA, CDR2 FQGNSA, per germline. This record comes from a study of T cell responses to AZD1222 COVID-19 vaccine. Study findings and constraints: Close to half of spike-specific TCRs reportedly recognize unmutated variant regions. Only a handful of AZD1222 recipients tested seropositive at baseline. Spike-wide vaccine-associated CD4 TCRs dominated at 160-218 and 743-854.

This table comes from immunoSEQ multiplex PCR, and its TCRdb copy is limited to in-frame clones, with some not included. Of about 83,000 clones listed, less than 95% are singletons. The chain combines TRBV7-2 with TRBJ2-4; 12 bases are shared with TRBD2. The material sequenced was peripheral blood, taken 28 days after the second AZD1222 dose. The receptor was derived from an adult who received the AZD1222 COVID-19 vaccine. For the CDR3, the DNA is TGTGCCAGCAGCCAGGGACTAGCGGGAGCCAAAAACATTCAGTACTTC. Translated: CASSQGLAGAKNIQYF. Full variable domain (outside the CDR3, taken from reference TRBV7-2 and TRBJ2-4): GAGVSQSPSNKVTEKGKDVELRCDPISGHTALYWYRQSLGQGLEFLIYFQGNSAPDKSGLPSDRFSAERTGGSVSTLTIQRTQQEDSAVYLCASSQGLAGAKNIQYFGAGTRLSVL.